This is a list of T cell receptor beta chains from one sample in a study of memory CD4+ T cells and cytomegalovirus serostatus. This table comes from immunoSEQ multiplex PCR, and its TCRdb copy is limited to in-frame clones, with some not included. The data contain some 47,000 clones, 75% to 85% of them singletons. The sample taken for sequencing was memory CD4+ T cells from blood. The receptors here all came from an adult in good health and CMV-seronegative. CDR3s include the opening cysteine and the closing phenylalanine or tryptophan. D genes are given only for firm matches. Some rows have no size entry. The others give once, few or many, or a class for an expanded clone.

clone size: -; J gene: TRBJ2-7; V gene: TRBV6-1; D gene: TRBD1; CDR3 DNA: TGTGCCAGCGCAGACAGGGGCTACGAGCAGTACTTC; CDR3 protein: CASADRGYEQYF
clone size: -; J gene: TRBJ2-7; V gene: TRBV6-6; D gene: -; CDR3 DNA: TGTGCCAGCAGGGGCGGCTCCTACGAGCAGTACTTC; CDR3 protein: CASRGGSYEQYF
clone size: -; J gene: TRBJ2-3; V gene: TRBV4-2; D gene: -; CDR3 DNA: TGTGCCAGCAGCCAAGAAGCTCGTTCTAGCACAGATACGCAGTATTTT; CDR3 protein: CASSQEARSSTDTQYF
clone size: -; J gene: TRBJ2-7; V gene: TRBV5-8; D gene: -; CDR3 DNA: TGTGCCAGCAGCTCTTCCTACGAGCAGTACTTC; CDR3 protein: CASSSSYEQYF
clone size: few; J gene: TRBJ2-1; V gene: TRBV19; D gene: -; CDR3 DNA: TGTGCCAGTAGTACGACCTGGGGGTCCTACAATGAGCAGTTCTTC; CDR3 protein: CASSTTWGSYNEQFF
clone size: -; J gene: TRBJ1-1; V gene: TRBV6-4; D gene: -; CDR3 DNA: TGTGCCAGCAGTGACTCAGGGGTAGTGAACACTGAAGCTTTCTTT; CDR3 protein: CASSDSGVVNTEAFF
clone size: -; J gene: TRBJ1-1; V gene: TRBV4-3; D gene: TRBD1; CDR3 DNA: TGCGCCAGCAGCCAAGAGGACAGGCGGACCGAAGCTTTCTTT; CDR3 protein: CASSQEDRRTEAFF
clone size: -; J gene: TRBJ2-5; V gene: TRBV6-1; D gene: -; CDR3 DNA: TGTGCCAGCAGTGGGGGGCGGAAGACCCAGTACTTC; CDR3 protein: CASSGGRKTQYF
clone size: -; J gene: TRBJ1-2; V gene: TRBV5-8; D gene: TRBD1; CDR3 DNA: TGTGCCAGCAGCCCGGTCGCTCTTTTAAGGGGGCGTGGGGGCTACACCTTC; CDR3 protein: CASSPVALLRGRGGYTF
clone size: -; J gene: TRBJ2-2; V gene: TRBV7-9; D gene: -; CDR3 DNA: TGTGCCAGCAGTCTAATGAGACCTCCGAACACCGGGGAGCTGTTTTTT; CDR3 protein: CASSLMRPPNTGELFF
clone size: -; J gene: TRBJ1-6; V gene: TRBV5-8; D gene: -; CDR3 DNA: TGTGCCAGCAGCTTGGTACTGGCAGTGGGTATTTCACCCCTCCACTTT; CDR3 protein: CASSLVLAVGISPLHF
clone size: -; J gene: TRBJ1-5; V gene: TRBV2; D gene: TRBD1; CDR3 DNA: TGTGCCAGCAGGGACAGGAGGGATCAGCCCCAGCATTTT; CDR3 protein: CASRDRRDQPQHF
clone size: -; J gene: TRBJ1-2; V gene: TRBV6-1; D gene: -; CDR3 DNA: TGTGCCAGCAGTGGTAACGGGGTCAACTATGGCTACACCTTC; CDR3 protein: CASSGNGVNYGYTF
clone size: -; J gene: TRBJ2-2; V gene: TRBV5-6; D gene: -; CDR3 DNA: TGTGCCAGCAGCCGATCCGTAAGGGCCGGGGAGCTGTTTTTT; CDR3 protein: CASSRSVRAGELFF
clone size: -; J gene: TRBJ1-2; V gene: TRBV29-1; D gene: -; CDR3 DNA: TGCAGCGCGAACTCGGGGGTGTATGGCTACACCTTC; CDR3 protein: CSANSGVYGYTF
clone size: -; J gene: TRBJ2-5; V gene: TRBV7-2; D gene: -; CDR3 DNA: TGTGCCAGCAGCCCGGGGGACAGAGGGAAGACCCAGTACTTC; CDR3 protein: CASSPGDRGKTQYF
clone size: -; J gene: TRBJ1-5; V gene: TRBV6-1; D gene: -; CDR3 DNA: TGTGCCAGCAGTGAAGCGTTTGATCAGCCCCAGCATTTT; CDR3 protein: CASSEAFDQPQHF
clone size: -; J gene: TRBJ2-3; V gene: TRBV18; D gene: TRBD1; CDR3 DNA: TGTGCCAGCTCAACATCCGGGACAGGGAGGGGCGCAGATACGCAGTATTTT; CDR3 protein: CASSTSGTGRGADTQYF
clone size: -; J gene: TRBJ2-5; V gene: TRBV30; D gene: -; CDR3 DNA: TGTGCCTGGAGTAGGGGGGGGTCGGGAGAGACCCAGTACTTC; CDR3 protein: CAWSRGGSGETQYF
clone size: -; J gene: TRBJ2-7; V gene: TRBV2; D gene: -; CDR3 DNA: TGTGCCAGCGCCCTGGCGGGCGAGCAGTACTTC; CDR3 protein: CASALAGEQYF
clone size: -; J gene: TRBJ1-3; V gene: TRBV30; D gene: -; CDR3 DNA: TGTGCCTGGGGCCCTCCAGTGGGGGCCGTCGCTAGGACCATATATTTT; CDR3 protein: CAWGPPVGAVARTIYF
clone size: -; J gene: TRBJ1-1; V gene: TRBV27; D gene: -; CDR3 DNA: TGTGCCAGCAGTTTACGGTACGAGACTGAAGCTTTCTTT; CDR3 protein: CASSLRYETEAFF
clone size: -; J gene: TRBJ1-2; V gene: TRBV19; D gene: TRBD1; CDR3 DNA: TGTGCCAGTAGTATACTGGGGACAGCTACTTTCTATGGCTACACCTTC; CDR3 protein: CASSILGTATFYGYTF
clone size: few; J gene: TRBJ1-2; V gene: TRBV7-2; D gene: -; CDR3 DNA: TGTGCCAGCAGCCCCGTGGGGGGATCCCTCTATGGCTACACCTTC; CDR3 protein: CASSPVGGSLYGYTF
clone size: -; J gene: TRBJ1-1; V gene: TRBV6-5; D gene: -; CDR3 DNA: TGTGCCAGCAGTTACGAAGGGGGAACTGAAGCTTTCTTT; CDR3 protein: CASSYEGGTEAFF
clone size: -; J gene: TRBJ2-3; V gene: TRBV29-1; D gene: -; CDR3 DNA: TGCAGCGTTAACCCCCTGGGCCAGGCGAGCACAGATACGCAGTATTTT; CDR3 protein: CSVNPLGQASTDTQYF
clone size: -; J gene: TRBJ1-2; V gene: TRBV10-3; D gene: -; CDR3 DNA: TGTGCCATCAAGGGCACCACCTCGGGGGGCTACACCTTC; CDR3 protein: CAIKGTTSGGYTF
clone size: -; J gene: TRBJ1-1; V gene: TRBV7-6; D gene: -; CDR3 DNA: TGTGCCAGCAGCCCTCCCATGATGAACACTGAAGCTTTCTTT; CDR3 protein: CASSPPMMNTEAFF